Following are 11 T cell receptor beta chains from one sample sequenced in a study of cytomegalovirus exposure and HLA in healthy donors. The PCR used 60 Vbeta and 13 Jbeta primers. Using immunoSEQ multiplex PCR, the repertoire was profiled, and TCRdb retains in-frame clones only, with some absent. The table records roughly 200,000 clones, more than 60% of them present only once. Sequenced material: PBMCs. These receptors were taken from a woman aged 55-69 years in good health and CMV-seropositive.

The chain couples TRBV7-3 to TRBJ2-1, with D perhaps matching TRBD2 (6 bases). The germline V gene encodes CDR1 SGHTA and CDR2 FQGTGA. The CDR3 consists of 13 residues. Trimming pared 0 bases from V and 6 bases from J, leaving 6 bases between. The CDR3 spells CASSLTGGNEQFF. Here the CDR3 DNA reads TGTGCCAGCAGCTTAACGGGGGGCAATGAGCAGTTCTTC.

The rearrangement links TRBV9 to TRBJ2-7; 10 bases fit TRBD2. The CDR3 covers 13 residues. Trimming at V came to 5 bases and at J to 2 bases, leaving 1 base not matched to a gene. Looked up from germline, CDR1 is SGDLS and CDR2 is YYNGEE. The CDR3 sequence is CASSSGGTYEQYF. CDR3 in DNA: TGTGCCAGCAGTAGCGGGGGGACCTACGAGCAGTACTTC.

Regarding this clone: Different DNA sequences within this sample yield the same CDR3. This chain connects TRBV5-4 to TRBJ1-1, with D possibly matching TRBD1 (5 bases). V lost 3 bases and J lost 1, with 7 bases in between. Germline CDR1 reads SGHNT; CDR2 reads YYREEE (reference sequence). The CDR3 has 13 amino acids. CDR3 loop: CASSSGQNTEAFF. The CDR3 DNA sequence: TGTGCCAGCAGCTCCGGACAGAACACTGAAGCTTTCTTT.

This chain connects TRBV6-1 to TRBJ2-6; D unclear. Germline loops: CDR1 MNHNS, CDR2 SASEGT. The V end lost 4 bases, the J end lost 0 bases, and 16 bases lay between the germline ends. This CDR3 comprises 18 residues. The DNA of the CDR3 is TGTGCCAGCAGTGCGCTCCTGGCAGGTTTCTCTGGGGCCAACGTCCTGACTTTC. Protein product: CASSALLAGFSGANVLTF.

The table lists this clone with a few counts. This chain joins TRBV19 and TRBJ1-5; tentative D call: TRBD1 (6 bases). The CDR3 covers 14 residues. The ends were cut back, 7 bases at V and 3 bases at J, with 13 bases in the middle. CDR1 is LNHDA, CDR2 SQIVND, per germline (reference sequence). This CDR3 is CASTIGQFNQPQHF. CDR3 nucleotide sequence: TGTGCCAGTACCATCGGACAGTTCAATCAGCCCCAGCATTTT.

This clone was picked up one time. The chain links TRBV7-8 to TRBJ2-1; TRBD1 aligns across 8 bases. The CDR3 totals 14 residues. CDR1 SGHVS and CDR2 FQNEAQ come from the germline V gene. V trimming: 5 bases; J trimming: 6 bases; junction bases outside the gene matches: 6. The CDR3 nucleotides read TGTGCCAGCAGCCCACGGACAGGGAGCAATGAGCAGTTCTTC. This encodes CASSPRTGSNEQFF.

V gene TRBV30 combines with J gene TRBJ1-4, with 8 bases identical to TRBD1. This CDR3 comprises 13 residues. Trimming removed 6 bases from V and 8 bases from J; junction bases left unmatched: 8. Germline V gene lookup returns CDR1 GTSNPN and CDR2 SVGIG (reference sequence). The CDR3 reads CACPPGQAEKLFF. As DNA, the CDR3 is TGTGCCTGTCCCCCGGGACAGGCGGAAAAACTGTTTTTT.

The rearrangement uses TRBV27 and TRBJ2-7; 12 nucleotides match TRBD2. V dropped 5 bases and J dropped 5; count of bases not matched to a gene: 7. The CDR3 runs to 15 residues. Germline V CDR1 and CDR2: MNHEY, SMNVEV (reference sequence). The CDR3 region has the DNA TGTGCCAGCAGTCCGACTAGCGGGAGTAGGAACGAGCAGTACTTC. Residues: CASSPTSGSRNEQYF.

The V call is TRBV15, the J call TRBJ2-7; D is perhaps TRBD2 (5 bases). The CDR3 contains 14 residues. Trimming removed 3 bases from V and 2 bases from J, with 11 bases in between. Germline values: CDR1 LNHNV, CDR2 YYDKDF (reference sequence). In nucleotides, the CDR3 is TGTGCCACCAGCAGGAGGGAGCGACCCTACGAGCAGTACTTC. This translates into CATSRRERPYEQYF.

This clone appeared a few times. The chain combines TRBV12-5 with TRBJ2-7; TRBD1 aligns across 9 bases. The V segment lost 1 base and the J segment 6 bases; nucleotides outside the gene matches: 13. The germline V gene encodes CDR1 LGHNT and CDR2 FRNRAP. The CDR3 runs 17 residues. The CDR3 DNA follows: TGTGCTAGTGGTTTGGACCCACAGGGGGCGCGCACTAGCGAGCAGTACTTC. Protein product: CASGLDPQGARTSEQYF.

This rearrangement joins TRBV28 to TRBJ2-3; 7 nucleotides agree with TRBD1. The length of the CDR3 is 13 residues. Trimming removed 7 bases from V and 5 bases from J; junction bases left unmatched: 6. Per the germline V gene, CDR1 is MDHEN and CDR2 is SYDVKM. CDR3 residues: CASIESGGDTQYF. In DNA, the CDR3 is TGTGCCAGCATAGAGTCAGGGGGAGATACGCAGTATTTT.